The TCR beta chain under discussion was sequenced for a study of liver allograft versus peripheral blood T cells. For the study at large: Recipients' peripheral blood served as the comparator for T cell receptor repertoires in transplanted livers.

Details on this clonotype: Being one base from a much bigger clone, this may be a read error.

MiXCR, run by TCRdb on the reads, gives a single entry per CDR3 protein. The table shows 7,400 or so distinct CDR3 sequences, with about a sixth occurring only once. Germline V gene lookup returns CDR1 SEHNR and CDR2 FQNEAQ (reference sequence). CDR3 size: 11 residues. The V and J ends lost 8 bases and 4 bases respectively, with 8 bases between them. The chain employs TRBV7-9 and TRBJ1-1; D remains unclear. This TCR was recovered from a human patient who had a liver transplant. Some T cells may arise from the graft donor. CDR3 DNA sequence: TGTGCCAGCTGGGATAGCACTGAAGCTTTCTTT. It yields the protein CASWDSTEAFF.